This section outlines one T cell receptor (beta chain) sequence together with its context. The data belong to a study of beta chain features in type 1 diabetes. Since all of the isolated RNA was reverse transcribed, expressed TCRB transcripts were what got sequenced. The read count averaged approximately 3.5 million across naive, central memory and regulatory T cell samples. Clones were sequenced by immunoSEQ multiplex PCR, and TCRdb holds only the in-frame ones, with some missing. The table includes approximately 200,000 clones, over 8.5% detected once. Donors contributed one heparinised blood draw apiece, averaging about 116 mL. This TCR was recovered from a woman aged 18-29 years in good health. Material for sequencing was naive CD4+ T cells from blood.

CDR3 nucleotide sequence: TGTGCCAGTCGTGACCCCCGGACGGCCGGGAAGAGTGAAAAACTGTTTTTT. Residues: CASRDPRTAGKSEKLFF. The genes are TRBV19 and TRBJ1-4; D is ambiguous. Looked up from germline, CDR1 is LNHDA and CDR2 is SQIVND (reference sequence). The V gene lost 8 bases and the J gene lost 7 bases, with 26 bases spanning the gap. This CDR3 has 17 amino acids.